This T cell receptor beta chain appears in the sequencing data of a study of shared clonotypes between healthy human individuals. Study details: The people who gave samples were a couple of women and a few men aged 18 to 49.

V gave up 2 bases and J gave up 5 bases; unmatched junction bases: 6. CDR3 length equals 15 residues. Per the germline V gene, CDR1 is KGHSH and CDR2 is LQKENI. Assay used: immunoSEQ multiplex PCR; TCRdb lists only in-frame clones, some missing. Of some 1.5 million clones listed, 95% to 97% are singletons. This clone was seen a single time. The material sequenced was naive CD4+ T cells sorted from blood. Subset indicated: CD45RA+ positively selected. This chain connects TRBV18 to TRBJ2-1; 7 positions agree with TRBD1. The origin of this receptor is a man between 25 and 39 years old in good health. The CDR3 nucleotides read TGTGCCAGCTCACCATCTCGAACAGGGGACAATGAGCAGTTCTTC. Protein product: CASSPSRTGDNEQFF.